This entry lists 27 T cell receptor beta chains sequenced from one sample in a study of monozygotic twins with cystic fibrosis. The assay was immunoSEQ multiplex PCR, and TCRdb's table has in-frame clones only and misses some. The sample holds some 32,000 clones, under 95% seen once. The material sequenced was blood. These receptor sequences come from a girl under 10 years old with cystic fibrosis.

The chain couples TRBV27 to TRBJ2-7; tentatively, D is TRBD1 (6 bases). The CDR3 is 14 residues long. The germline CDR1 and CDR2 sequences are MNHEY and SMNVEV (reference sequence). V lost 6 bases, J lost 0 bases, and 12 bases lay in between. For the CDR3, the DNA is TGTGCCAGCAGCCGCCGGGACACCTCCTACGAGCAGTACTTC. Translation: CASSRRDTSYEQYF.

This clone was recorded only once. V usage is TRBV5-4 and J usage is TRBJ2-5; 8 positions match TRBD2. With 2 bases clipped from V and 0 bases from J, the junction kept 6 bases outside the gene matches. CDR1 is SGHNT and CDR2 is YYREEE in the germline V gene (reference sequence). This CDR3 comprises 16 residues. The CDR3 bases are TGTGCCAGCAGCTTAGGAGCTAGCGGGTACCAAGAGACCCAGTACTTC. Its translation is CASSLGASGYQETQYF.

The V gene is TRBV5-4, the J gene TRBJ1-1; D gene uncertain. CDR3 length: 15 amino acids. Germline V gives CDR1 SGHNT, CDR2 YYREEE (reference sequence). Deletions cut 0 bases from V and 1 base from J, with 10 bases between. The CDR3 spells CASSLAAGRNTEAFF. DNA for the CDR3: TGTGCCAGCAGCTTGGCCGCGGGAAGGAACACTGAAGCTTTCTTT. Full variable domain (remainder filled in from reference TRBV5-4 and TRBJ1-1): ETGVTQSPTHLIKTRGQQVTLRCSSQSGHNTVSWYQQALGQGPQFIFQYYREEENGRGNFPPRFSGLQFPNYSSELNVNALELDDSALYLCASSLAAGRNTEAFFGQGTRLTVV.

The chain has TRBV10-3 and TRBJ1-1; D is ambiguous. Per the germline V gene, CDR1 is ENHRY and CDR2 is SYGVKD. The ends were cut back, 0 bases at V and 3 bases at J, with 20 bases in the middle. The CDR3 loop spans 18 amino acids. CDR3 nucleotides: TGTGCCATCAGTGAGTCGGGTGGTAAGGATAACCGGGACACTGAAGCTTTCTTT. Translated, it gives CAISESGGKDNRDTEAFF.

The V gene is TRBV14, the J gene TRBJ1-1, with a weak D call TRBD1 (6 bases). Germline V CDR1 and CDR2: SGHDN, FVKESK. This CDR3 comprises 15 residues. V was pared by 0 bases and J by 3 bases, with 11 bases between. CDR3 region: CASSQEVGGHTEAFF. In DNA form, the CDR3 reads TGTGCCAGCAGCCAAGAAGTTGGGGGGCACACTGAAGCTTTCTTT.

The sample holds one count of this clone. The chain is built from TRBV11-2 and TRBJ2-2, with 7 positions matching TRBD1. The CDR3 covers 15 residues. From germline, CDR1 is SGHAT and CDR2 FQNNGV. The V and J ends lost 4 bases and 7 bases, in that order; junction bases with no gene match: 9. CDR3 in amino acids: CASSSQGQDIGELFF. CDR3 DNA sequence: TGTGCCAGCAGCTCCCAAGGACAGGACATCGGGGAGCTGTTTTTT.

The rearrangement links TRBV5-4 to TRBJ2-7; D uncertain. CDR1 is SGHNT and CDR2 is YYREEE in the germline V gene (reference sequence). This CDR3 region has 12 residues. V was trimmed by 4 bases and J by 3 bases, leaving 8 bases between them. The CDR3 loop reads CASSIASYEQYF. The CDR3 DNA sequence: TGTGCCAGCAGCATTGCTAGCTACGAGCAGTACTTC.

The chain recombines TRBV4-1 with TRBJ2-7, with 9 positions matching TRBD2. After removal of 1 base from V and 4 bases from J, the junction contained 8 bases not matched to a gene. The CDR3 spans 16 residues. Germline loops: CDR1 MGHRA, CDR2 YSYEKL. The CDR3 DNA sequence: TGCGCCAGCAGCCAAGTAAGCGGGGGGTTCGGGTACGAGCAGTACTTC. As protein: CASSQVSGGFGYEQYF.

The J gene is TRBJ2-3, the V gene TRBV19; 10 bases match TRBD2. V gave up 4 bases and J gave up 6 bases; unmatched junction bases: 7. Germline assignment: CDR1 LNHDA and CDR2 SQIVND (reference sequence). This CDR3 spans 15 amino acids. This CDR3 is CASSSLAGDTDTQYF. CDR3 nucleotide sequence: TGTGCCAGTAGTAGCCTAGCGGGAGATACGGATACGCAGTATTTT.

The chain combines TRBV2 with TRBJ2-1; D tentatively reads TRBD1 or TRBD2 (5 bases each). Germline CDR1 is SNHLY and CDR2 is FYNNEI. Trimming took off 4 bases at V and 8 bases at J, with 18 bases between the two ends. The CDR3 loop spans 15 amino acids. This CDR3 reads CASSGERRQGYEQFF. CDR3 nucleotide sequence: TGTGCCAGCAGTGGAGAGAGGAGGCAGGGCTATGAGCAGTTCTTC. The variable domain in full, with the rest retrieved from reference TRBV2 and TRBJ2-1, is EPEVTQTPSHQVTQMGQEVILRCVPISNHLYFYWYRQILGQKVEFLVSFYNNEISEKSEIFDDQFSVERPDGSNFTLKIRSTKLEDSAMYFCASSGERRQGYEQFFGPGTRLTVL.

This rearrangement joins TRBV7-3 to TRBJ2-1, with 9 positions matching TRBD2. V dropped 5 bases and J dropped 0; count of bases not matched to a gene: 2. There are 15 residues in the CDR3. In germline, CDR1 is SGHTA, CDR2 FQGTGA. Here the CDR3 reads CASSGLASSYNEQFF. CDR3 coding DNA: TGTGCCAGCAGCGGACTAGCGAGCTCCTACAATGAGCAGTTCTTC.

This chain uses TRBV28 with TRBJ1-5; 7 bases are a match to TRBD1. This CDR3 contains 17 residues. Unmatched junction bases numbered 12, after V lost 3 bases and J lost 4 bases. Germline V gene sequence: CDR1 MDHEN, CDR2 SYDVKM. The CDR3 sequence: CASSFWARGGFNQPQHF. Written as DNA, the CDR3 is TGTGCCAGCAGTTTTTGGGCGAGAGGGGGCTTTAATCAGCCCCAGCATTTT.

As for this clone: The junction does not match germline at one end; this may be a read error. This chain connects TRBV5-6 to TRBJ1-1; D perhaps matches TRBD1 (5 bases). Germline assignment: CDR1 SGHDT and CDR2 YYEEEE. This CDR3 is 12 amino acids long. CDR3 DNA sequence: TGTGCCAGCACCGCCCCAGGGACTGGAGCTTTCTTT. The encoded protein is CASTAPGTGAFF.

DNA for the CDR3: TGTGCTAGTGGTAATAGCGGTGGGGGCTCCTACAATGAGCAGTTCTTC. This gives the protein CASGNSGGGSYNEQFF. J is TRBJ2-1 and V is TRBV12-5; D might be TRBD2 (6 bases). V lost 5 bases and J lost 0, with 14 bases in between. The CDR3 consists of 16 residues. Germline values: CDR1 LGHNT, CDR2 FRNRAP.

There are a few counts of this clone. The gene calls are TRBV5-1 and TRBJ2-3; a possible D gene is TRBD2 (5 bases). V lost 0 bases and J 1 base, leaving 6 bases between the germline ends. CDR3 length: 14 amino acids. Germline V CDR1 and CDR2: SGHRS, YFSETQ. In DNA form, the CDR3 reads TGCGCCAGCAGCTTGGTTAGCGGCACAGATACGCAGTATTTT. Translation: CASSLVSGTDTQYF.

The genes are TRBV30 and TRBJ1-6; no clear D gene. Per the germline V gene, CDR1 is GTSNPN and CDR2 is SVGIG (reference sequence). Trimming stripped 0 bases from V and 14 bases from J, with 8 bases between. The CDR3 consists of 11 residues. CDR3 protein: CAWSVHETLHF. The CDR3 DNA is TGTGCCTGGAGTGTCCACGAGACCCTCCACTTT.

The DNA of the CDR3 is TGCGCCAGCAGCCCTGGGCAACACACAGATACGCAGTATTTT. Translated, it gives CASSPGQHTDTQYF. The V and J genes are TRBV5-1 and TRBJ2-3; D not resolved. Trimming cost V 4 bases and J 2 bases, with 11 bases left between them. Per the germline V gene, CDR1 is SGHRS and CDR2 is YFSETQ. This CDR3 contains 14 residues.

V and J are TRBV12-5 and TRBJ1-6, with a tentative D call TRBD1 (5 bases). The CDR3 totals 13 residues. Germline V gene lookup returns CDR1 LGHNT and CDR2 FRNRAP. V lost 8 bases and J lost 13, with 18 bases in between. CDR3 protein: CASRDQGAFPLHF. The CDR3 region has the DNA TGTGCTAGTAGGGACCAGGGAGCGTTCCCCCTCCACTTT.

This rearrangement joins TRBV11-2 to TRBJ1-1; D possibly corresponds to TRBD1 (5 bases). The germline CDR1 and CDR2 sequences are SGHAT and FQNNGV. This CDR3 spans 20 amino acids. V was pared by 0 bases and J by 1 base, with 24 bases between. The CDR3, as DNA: TGTGCCAGCAGCTTAGATCGGTTGATAGGGCCAGGGAGTACGAACACTGAAGCTTTCTTT. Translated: CASSLDRLIGPGSTNTEAFF.

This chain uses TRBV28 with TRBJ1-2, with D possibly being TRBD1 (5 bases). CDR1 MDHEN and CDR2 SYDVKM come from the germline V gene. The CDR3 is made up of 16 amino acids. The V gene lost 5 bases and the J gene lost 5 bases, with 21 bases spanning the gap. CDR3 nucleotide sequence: TGTGCCAGCAGTCCCCCGGGACGCACCCCGTGGTATGGCTACACCTTC. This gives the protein CASSPPGRTPWYGYTF.

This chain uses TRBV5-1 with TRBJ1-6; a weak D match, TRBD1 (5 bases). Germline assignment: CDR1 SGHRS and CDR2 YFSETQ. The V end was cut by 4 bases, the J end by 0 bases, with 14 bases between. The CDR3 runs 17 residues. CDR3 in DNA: TGCGCCAGCAGCCTAGACAGCCTAAGCTCCTATAATTCACCCCTCCACTTT. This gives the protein CASSLDSLSSYNSPLHF.

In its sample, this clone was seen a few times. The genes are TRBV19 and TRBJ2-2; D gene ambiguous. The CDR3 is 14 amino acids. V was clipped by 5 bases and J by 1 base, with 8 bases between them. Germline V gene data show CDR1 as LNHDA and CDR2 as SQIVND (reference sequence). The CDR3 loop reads CASSPVLNTGELFF. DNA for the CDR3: TGTGCCAGTAGTCCAGTTTTGAACACCGGGGAGCTGTTTTTT.

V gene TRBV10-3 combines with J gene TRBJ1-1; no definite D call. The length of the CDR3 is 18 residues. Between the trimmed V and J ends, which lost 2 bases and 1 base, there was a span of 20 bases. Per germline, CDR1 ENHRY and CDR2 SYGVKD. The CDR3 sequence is CAISERDHKSSTNTEAFF. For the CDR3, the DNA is TGTGCCATCAGTGAGCGTGACCACAAATCCAGCACGAACACTGAAGCTTTCTTT.

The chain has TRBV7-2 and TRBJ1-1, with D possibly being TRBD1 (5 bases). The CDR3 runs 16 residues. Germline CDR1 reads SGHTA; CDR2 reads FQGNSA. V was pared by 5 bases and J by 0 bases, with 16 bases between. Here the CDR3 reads CASSIPGGTMNTEAFF. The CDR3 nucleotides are TGTGCCAGCAGCATCCCCGGGGGGACCATGAACACTGAAGCTTTCTTT.

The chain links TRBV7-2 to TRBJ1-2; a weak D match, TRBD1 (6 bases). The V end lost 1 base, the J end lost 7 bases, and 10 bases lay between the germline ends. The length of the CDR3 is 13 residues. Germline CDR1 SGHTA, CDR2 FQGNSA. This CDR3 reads CASSLDRDGGYTF. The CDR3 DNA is TGTGCCAGCAGCTTAGACAGGGACGGTGGCTACACCTTC.

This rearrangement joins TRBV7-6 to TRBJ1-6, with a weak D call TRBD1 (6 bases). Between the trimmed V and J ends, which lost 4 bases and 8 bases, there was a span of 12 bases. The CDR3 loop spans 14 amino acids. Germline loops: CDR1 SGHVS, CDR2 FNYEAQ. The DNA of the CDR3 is TGTGCCAGCAGCTCTACAGGGCAACATTCACCCCTCCACTTT. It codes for CASSSTGQHSPLHF.

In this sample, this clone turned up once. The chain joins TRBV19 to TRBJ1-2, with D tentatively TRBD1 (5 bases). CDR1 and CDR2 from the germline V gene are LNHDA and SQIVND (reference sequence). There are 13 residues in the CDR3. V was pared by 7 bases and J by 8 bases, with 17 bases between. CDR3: CASNPTSGSGYTF. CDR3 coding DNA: TGTGCCAGTAATCCCACCTCAGGGAGCGGCTACACCTTC.